A selection of T cell receptor beta chains follows, all from one sample in a study of cytomegalovirus exposure and HLA in healthy donors. Sequencing used immunoSEQ multiplex PCR; TCRdb keeps in-frame clones, though not all of them. Of 180,000 or so clones listed, 86% are singletons. Sequencing input: PBMCs. The source of these receptors is a man between 25 and 39 years old in good health and CMV-seropositive. CDR3s include the opening cysteine and the closing phenylalanine or tryptophan. The D gene is left open where the match is weak. Rows may omit the clone size; those that give it use once, few, many or a size class.

CDR3: CASSLGGYANQPQHF; J: TRBJ1-5; D: NA; V: TRBV5-1; size: NA
CDR3: CASSYRGVSSYEQYF; J: TRBJ2-7; D: NA; V: TRBV6-5; size: NA
CDR3: CASSLLQGAYEQYF; J: TRBJ2-7; D: TRBD1; V: TRBV5-1; size: NA
CDR3: CASSQGTRSYNEQFF; J: TRBJ2-1; D: TRBD2; V: TRBV4-1; size: NA
CDR3: CASSQSGYNEQFF; J: TRBJ2-1; D: NA; V: TRBV11-2; size: NA
CDR3: CASRQVGLLNTQYF; J: TRBJ2-3; D: NA; V: TRBV6-1; size: NA
CDR3: CASSHDSGRDTQYF; J: TRBJ2-3; D: TRBD2; V: TRBV7-9; size: NA
CDR3: CATGGPEANYGYTF; J: TRBJ1-2; D: NA; V: TRBV6-1; size: NA
CDR3: CASSEMAIGQGEQYF; J: TRBJ2-7; D: TRBD1; V: TRBV2; size: NA
CDR3: CASRGQVGGGNQPQHF; J: TRBJ1-5; D: TRBD1; V: TRBV5-6; size: NA
CDR3: CASSNNPGRSYEQYF; J: TRBJ2-7; D: NA; V: TRBV21-1; size: NA
CDR3: CASSFGAVPNPYQPQHF; J: TRBJ1-5; D: NA; V: TRBV27; size: few
CDR3: CSVEWSGTDTQYF; J: TRBJ2-3; D: NA; V: TRBV29-1; size: NA
CDR3: CASSLGRETQYF; J: TRBJ2-5; D: NA; V: TRBV25-1; size: NA
CDR3: CASSLSSGGTPHF; J: TRBJ2-7; D: NA; V: TRBV7-9; size: NA
CDR3: CASSSAGSYEQYF; J: TRBJ2-7; D: NA; V: TRBV7-3; size: NA
CDR3: CASSRATWTGNTIYF; J: TRBJ1-3; D: NA; V: TRBV19; size: NA
CDR3: CASSFPYRGRNTEAFF; J: TRBJ1-1; D: TRBD1; V: TRBV5-1; size: NA
CDR3: CASSQYRTEPYEQYF; J: TRBJ2-7; D: NA; V: TRBV4-3; size: NA
CDR3: CASSEFWHEQFF; J: TRBJ2-1; D: NA; V: TRBV25-1; size: NA
CDR3: CASSFGYEQYF; J: TRBJ2-7; D: NA; V: TRBV5-1; size: NA
CDR3: CASSSRNYEQYF; J: TRBJ2-7; D: NA; V: TRBV27; size: NA
CDR3: CASSLGSLAVWEYF; J: TRBJ2-7; D: TRBD2; V: TRBV5-6; size: once
CDR3: CASNHYASNQPQHF; J: TRBJ1-5; D: NA; V: TRBV19; size: few